Below are 9 T cell receptor beta chains sequenced from a single sample in a study of T cell responses to AZD1222 COVID-19 vaccine. The table came from immunoSEQ multiplex PCR; TCRdb's copy has only in-frame clones and leaves some out. The sample shows some 120,000 clones, around 87% of them seen only once. Here the sequenced sample was peripheral blood, taken on day 0 of AZD1222 vaccination. These receptor sequences come from an adult in good health.

This clone has just one count. This chain joins TRBV19 and TRBJ1-4; D possibly corresponds to TRBD1 (5 bases). Germline CDR1 reads LNHDA; CDR2 reads SQIVND (reference sequence). This CDR3 spans 14 amino acids. Trimming removed 3 bases at V and 3 bases at J, with 8 bases between. Here the CDR3 reads CASSIWGANEKLFF. DNA for the CDR3: TGTGCCAGTAGTATCTGGGGGGCTAATGAAAAACTGTTTTTT.

CDR3 coding DNA: TGCGCCAGCAGCATACGGGGCCCCAGGGACGAGCAGTACTTC. Its translation: CASSIRGPRDEQYF. V usage is TRBV5-1 and J usage is TRBJ2-7, with D perhaps assigned TRBD1 or TRBD2 (5 bases each). Trimming removed 4 bases at V and 5 bases at J, with 16 bases between. The CDR3 length is 14 residues. Germline CDR1 and CDR2: SGHRS and YFSETQ.

This chain uses TRBV19 with TRBJ1-1; possibly TRBD1 for D (6 bases). Germline assignment: CDR1 LNHDA and CDR2 SQIVND (reference sequence). V lost 6 bases and J 5 bases, leaving 19 bases between the germline ends. The CDR3 is 15 amino acids. The CDR3 coding sequence is TGTGCCAGTAGCTCCCCGTGGGGGGCGGATACTGAAGCTTTCTTT. Amino acid sequence: CASSSPWGADTEAFF.

This clone was seen once. The chain employs TRBV5-1 and TRBJ2-2, with TRBD1 identical over 10 bases. The CDR3 sequence is 18 residues long. The germline CDR1 and CDR2 sequences are SGHRS and YFSETQ. Trimming cost V 0 bases and J 8 bases; bases outside gene matches: 13. The CDR3 DNA follows: TGCGCCAGCAGCTTGGCCATTGACAGGGGGCGCGGTATAGGGGAGCTGTTTTTT. It codes for CASSLAIDRGRGIGELFF. Full variable domain (remainder filled in from reference TRBV5-1 and TRBJ2-2): KAGVTQTPRYLIKTRGQQVTLSCSPISGHRSVSWYQQTPGQGLQFLFEYFSETQRNKGNFPGRFSGRQFSNSRSEMNVSTLELGDSALYLCASSLAIDRGRGIGELFFGEGSRLTVL.

The chain is built from TRBV12-3 or TRBV12-4 and TRBJ1-5; D unclear. This CDR3 is 12 amino acids long. Trimming shortened V by 2 bases and J by 6 bases, and 5 bases separated the two germline ends. CDR3 amino acids: CASSLIGQPQHF. The DNA for the CDR3 is TGTGCCAGCAGTTTAATCGGTCAGCCCCAGCATTTT.

V gene TRBV5-1 combines with J gene TRBJ1-1, with D perhaps TRBD1 (5 bases). CDR3 length: 14 residues. Germline V gene lookup returns CDR1 SGHRS and CDR2 YFSETQ. V lost 4 bases and J lost 5, with 15 bases in between. CDR3 bases: TGCGCCAGCAGCGCCGGGACCCCGGGGACTGAAGCTTTCTTT. Protein sequence: CASSAGTPGTEAFF.

This clone came up once. The CDR3 bases are TGTGCCAGCAGTCCTTTAGGGCCGGAGCTGTTTTTT. Translation: CASSPLGPELFF. The V gene is TRBV28, the J gene TRBJ2-2; no reliable D call. With 5 bases removed from V and 10 bases from J, the gap between germline ends came to 11 bases. The germline CDR1 and CDR2 sequences are MDHEN and SYDVKM. The CDR3 runs 12 residues.

The rearrangement links TRBV6-2 or TRBV6-3 to TRBJ1-2, with D possibly TRBD1 on 6 matching bases. Germline CDR1 is MNHEY and CDR2 is SVGEGT. V lost 2 bases to trimming and J lost 0 bases, with 16 bases between them. This CDR3 spans 17 amino acids. CDR3 amino acids: CASSYVFGQQANYGYTF. The CDR3 DNA sequence: TGTGCCAGCAGTTACGTCTTCGGACAGCAAGCTAACTATGGCTACACCTTC.

The J gene is TRBJ1-5, the V gene TRBV4-2; 10 nucleotides agree with TRBD1. J lost 6 bases, V lost 0 bases, and 8 bases had no gene match. CDR3 length: 17 amino acids. Germline V gene sequence: CDR1 LGHNA, CDR2 YNFKEQ. The CDR3 is CASSQEGGTGVFQPQHF. CDR3 nucleotide sequence: TGTGCCAGCAGCCAAGAGGGGGGGACAGGGGTGTTTCAGCCCCAGCATTTT.